The 2 T cell receptor beta chains reported below all come from one sample, sequenced in a study of cytomegalovirus exposure and HLA in healthy donors. The study ran its PCR with 60 Vbeta and 13 Jbeta primers. TCRdb's copy holds only in-frame clones and misses some; the assay was immunoSEQ multiplex PCR. Of more than 95,000 clones listed, 76% were seen once; the top ten hold around 2.1%. The sequencing input was PBMCs. Receptors originate from a man aged 45-60 years in good health and CMV-seronegative.

J is TRBJ2-7 and V is TRBV27, with TRBD1 matching 7 bases. This CDR3 is built from 14 residues. J was trimmed by 2 bases and V by 11 bases; bases with no gene match: 12. CDR1 and CDR2 from the germline V gene are MNHEY and SMNVEV (reference sequence). The CDR3 DNA reads as TGTGCCCAGAACCGGACAGGTCCCCCCTACGAGCAGTACGTC. It yields the protein CAQNRTGPPYEQYV.

V usage is TRBV11-2 and J usage is TRBJ2-3; D ambiguous. The CDR3 spans 13 residues. Looked up from germline, CDR1 is SGHAT and CDR2 is FQNNGV. Trimming left V 0 bases short and J 1 base short, with 2 bases between. The DNA of the CDR3 is TGTGCCAGCAGCTTAGACGGCACAGATACGCAGTATTTT. It specifies CASSLDGTDTQYF. Looking up the rest from reference TRBV11-2 and TRBJ2-3 gives the full variable domain: EAGVAQSPRYKIIEKRQSVAFWCNPISGHATLYWYQQILGQGPKLLIQFQNNGVVDDSQLPKDRFSAERLKGVDSTLKIQPAKLEDSAVYLCASSLDGTDTQYFGPGTRLTVL.